The clone carrying this TCR beta chain was observed a single time. This specimen belongs to a study of T cell changes during pregnancy in multiple sclerosis. V lost 8 bases and J lost 1; bases outside the gene matches: 7. Germline lookup yields CDR1 GTSNPN and CDR2 SVGIG (reference sequence). CDR3 length: 14 amino acids. Sequenced by immunoSEQ multiplex PCR; TCRdb stores in-frame clones only, minus some. The data contain 60,000 to 90,000 clones, approximately 90% of them singletons. V usage is TRBV30 and J usage is TRBJ1-4, with 7 bases lining up with TRBD1. The sample was peripheral blood, taken in the first trimester of pregnancy. The TCR comes from a female donor in good health, enrolled as a control in a pregnancy study. CDR3 protein: CAQLYRGTNEKLFF. The CDR3 DNA sequence: TGTGCCCAACTCTACAGGGGAACTAATGAAAAACTGTTTTTT.